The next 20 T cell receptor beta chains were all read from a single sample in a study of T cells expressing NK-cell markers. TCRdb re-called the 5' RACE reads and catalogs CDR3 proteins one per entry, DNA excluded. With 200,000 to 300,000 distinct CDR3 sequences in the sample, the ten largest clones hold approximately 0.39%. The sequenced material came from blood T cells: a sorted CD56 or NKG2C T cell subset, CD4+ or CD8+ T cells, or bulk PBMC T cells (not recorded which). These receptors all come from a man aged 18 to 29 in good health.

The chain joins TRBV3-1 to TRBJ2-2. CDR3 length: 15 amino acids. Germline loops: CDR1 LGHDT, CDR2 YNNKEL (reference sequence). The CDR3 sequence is CASSTTSGYTGELFF.

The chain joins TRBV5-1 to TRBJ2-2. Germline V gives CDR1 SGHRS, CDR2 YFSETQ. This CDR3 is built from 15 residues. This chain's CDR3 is CASSLSTPDDGELFF.

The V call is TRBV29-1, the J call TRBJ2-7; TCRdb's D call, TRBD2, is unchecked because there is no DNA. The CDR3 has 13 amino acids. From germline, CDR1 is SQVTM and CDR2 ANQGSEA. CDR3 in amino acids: CSVGLAGAYEQYF.

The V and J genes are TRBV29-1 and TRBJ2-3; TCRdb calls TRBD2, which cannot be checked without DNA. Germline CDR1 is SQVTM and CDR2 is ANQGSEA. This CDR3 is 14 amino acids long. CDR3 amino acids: CSVSGSGITDTQYF.

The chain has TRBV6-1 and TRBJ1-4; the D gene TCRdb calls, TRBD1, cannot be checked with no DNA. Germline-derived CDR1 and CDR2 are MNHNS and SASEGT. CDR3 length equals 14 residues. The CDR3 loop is CASSLDRVREKLFF.

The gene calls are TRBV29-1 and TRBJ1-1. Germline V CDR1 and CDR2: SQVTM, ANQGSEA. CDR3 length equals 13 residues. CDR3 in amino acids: CSVVGGPNTEAFF.

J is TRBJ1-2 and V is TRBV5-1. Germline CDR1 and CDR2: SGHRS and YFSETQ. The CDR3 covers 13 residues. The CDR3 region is CASSLKEYYGYTF.

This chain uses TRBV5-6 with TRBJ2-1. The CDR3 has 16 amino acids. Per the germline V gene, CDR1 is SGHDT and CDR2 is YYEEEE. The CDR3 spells CASSEMIQGSYNEQFF. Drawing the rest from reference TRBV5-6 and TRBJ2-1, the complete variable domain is DAGVTQSPTHLIKTRGQQVTLRCSPKSGHDTVSWYQQALGQGPQFIFQYYEEEERQRGNFPDRFSGHQFPNYSSELNVNALLLGDSALYLCASSEMIQGSYNEQFFGPGTRLTVL.

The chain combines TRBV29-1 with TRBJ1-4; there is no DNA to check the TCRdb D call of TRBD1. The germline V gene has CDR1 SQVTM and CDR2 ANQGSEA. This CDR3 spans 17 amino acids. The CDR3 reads CSVEGSDRGGTNEKLFF.

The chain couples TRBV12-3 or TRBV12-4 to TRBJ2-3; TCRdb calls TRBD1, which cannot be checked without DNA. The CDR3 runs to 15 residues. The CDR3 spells CASSPLGGPSDTQYF.

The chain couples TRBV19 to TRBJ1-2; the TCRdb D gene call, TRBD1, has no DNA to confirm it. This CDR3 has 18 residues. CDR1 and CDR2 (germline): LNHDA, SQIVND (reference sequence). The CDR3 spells CASSIIGGMGRPRYGYTF.

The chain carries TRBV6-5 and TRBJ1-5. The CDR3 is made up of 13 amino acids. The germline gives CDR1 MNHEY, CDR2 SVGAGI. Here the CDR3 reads CASSYYPYKAQHF.

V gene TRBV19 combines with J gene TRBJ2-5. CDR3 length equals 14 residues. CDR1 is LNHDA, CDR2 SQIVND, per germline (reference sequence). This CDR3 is CASSGSDIVETQYF.

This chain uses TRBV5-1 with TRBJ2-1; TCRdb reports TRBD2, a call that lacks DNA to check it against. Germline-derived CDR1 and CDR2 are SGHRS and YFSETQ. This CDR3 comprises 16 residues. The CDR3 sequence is CASSLARLAGAGEQFF.

The CDR3: CASSVAGGNTEAFF. The rearrangement joins TRBV13 to TRBJ1-1; the D call of TRBD1 rests on TCRdb alone, since no DNA is present to check it. Germline CDR1 is PRHDT and CDR2 is FYEKMQ (reference sequence). This CDR3 spans 14 amino acids. Looking up the rest from reference TRBV13 and TRBJ1-1 gives the full variable domain: AAGVIQSPRHLIKEKRETATLKCYPIPRHDTVYWYQQGPGQDPQFLISFYEKMQSDKGSIPDRFSAQQFSDYHSELNMSSLELGDSALYFCASSVAGGNTEAFFGQGTRLTVV.

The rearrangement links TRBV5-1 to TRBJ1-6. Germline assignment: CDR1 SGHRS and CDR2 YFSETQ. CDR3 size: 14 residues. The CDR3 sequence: CASSLTTVDSPLHF.

The CDR3 reads CSANLLSDEQFF. V and J are TRBV20-1 and TRBJ2-1. The CDR3 covers 12 residues. Germline V gene lookup returns CDR1 DFQATT and CDR2 SNEGSKA (reference sequence).

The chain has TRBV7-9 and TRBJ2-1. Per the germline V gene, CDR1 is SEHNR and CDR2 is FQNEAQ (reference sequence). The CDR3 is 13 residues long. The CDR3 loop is CASSLESNNEQFF.

This CDR3 reads CAWNSGTRGSYEQFF. The gene calls are TRBV30 and TRBJ2-1; TCRdb calls TRBD2, which cannot be checked without DNA. Germline loops: CDR1 GTSNPN, CDR2 SVGIG (reference sequence). The CDR3 extends over 15 amino acids.

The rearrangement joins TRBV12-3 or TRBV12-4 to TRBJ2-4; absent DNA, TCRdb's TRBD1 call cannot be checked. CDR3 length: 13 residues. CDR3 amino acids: CASSGGSKNIQYF.